These 26 T cell receptor beta chains were all obtained from the same sample, sequenced in a study of identical twins. MiXCR, run by TCRdb on the 5' RACE reads, gives a single entry per CDR3 protein. The sample lists under 250,000 distinct CDR3 sequences, approximately 8% occurring once. The sample also formed part of further work on yellow fever vaccine responses in identical twins.

Sequenced material: CD8+ T cells sorted from blood. These receptors all stem from a woman in her late teens or twenties in good health.

This clonotype has at least ten counts. The chain carries TRBV24-1 and TRBJ2-1; 16 bases align to TRBD2. CDR3 length: 18 amino acids. V was pared by 2 bases and J by 8 bases, with 8 bases of the junction left unmatched. Germline lookup yields CDR1 KGHDR and CDR2 SFDVKD. DNA of the CDR3: TGTGCCACCAGTGATTACCCCGGGGGGACTAGCGGGGGGGATGAGCAGTTCTTC. It translates to CATSDYPGGTSGGDEQFF.

J is TRBJ1-1 and V is TRBV6-1; no definite D call. CDR1 and CDR2 from the germline V gene are MNHNS and SASEGT. Trimming cost V 8 bases and J 0 bases, with 7 bases left between them. The CDR3 runs 12 residues. The CDR3: CASLFLNTEAFF. In nucleotides, the CDR3 is TGTGCCAGCCTTTTCCTGAACACTGAAGCTTTCTTT.

A note on this clonotype: Given a much more abundant clone one base away, this may be a read error. The chain links TRBV7-7 to TRBJ2-7; D is undetermined. CDR1 SSHAT and CDR2 FNYEAQ come from the germline V gene (reference sequence). The CDR3 length is 11 residues. V dropped 3 bases and J dropped 5 bases, with 5 bases sitting between them. CDR3 sequence reads: CASSFVHEQYF. Here the CDR3 DNA reads TGTGCCAGCAGCTTCGTCCACGAGCAGTACTTC.

The chain couples TRBV27 to TRBJ2-5, with TRBD1 as a possible D gene (6 bases). This CDR3 region has 19 residues. Germline assignment: CDR1 MNHEY and CDR2 SMNVEV (reference sequence). V was cut by 4 bases and J by 4 bases, with 28 bases left in between. CDR3 region: CASSSDRGGVGAAVETQYF. CDR3 nucleotides: TGTGCCAGCAGTTCCGATAGAGGGGGTGTGGGGGCAGCAGTAGAGACCCAGTACTTC.

This clonotype was recorded at least ten times. The rearrangement uses TRBV28 and TRBJ1-1; D call uncertain. This CDR3 region has 13 residues. Trimming stripped 3 bases from V and 8 bases from J, with 13 bases between. Germline-derived CDR1 and CDR2 are MDHEN and SYDVKM. CDR3: CASSFRSNGEAFF. For the CDR3, the DNA is TGTGCCAGCAGTTTCAGGTCTAACGGGGAAGCTTTCTTT.

The chain employs TRBV6-5 and TRBJ2-1, with no clear D. The CDR3 is 15 amino acids. Trimming took 0 bases from V and 5 from J, leaving 11 bases between them. Per the germline V gene, CDR1 is MNHEY and CDR2 is SVGAGI. CDR3 residues: CASSYSILGNNEQFF. CDR3 nucleotides: TGTGCCAGCAGTTACTCGATTCTAGGGAACAATGAGCAGTTCTTC.

This clonotype has only a few counts. The V and J genes are TRBV5-8 and TRBJ1-2; D remains unclear. This CDR3 is 15 amino acids long. Germline CDR1 SGHTS, CDR2 YDEGEE. V was shortened by 4 bases and J by 5 bases, with 18 bases between the two germline ends. This chain's CDR3 is CASSPTTRPPYGYTF. CDR3 DNA sequence: TGTGCCAGCAGCCCTACAACGAGGCCGCCGTATGGCTACACCTTC.

This clonotype was recorded at least ten times. V usage is TRBV7-9 and J usage is TRBJ1-1; perhaps TRBD1 as D (5 bases). V shed 5 bases and J shed 4 bases, with 14 bases lying between them. The CDR3 is 14 amino acids. Germline CDR1 is SEHNR and CDR2 is FQNEAQ (reference sequence). In DNA, the CDR3 is TGTGCCAGCAGCCCCGCTGGGGGTAGCACTGAAGCTTTCTTT. This codes for CASSPAGGSTEAFF.

This clonotype has a handful of counts. This rearrangement joins TRBV9 to TRBJ2-7, with D perhaps matching TRBD1 (6 bases). This CDR3 spans 14 amino acids. The V end lost 3 bases, the J end lost 2 bases, and 12 bases lay between the germline ends. CDR1 and CDR2 from the germline V gene are SGDLS and YYNGEE. CDR3 in DNA: TGTGCCAGCAGCGGCCAACAGGGCACCTACGAGCAGTACTTC. Residues: CASSGQQGTYEQYF.

This clonotype appeared many times. The chain is built from TRBV28 and TRBJ1-6; D remains unclear. The CDR3 covers 13 residues. From germline, CDR1 is MDHEN and CDR2 SYDVKM. Trimming stripped 6 bases from V and 7 bases from J, with 10 bases between. This CDR3 reads CASRWRENSPLHF. The CDR3 nucleotides are TGTGCCAGCAGGTGGAGGGAGAATTCACCCCTCCACTTT.

Many counts were recorded for this clonotype. The gene calls are TRBV28 and TRBJ2-5; D remains ambiguous. Trimming removed 3 bases from V and 3 bases from J, with 11 bases in between. This CDR3 is built from 14 residues. The germline V gene has CDR1 MDHEN and CDR2 SYDVKM. CDR3: CASSFFGTEETQYF. CDR3 bases: TGTGCCAGCAGTTTCTTCGGCACTGAAGAGACCCAGTACTTC.

In its sample, this clonotype was seen a few times. The chain carries TRBV6-1 and TRBJ2-2; no definite D call. CDR3 length: 14 residues. Trimming took 2 bases from V and 6 from J, leaving 10 bases between them. CDR1 is MNHNS, CDR2 SASEGT, per germline. CDR3 nucleotides: TGTGCCAGCAGTGAATTATTGTCCGCCGGGGAGCTGTTTTTT. Translation: CASSELLSAGELFF.

The J gene is TRBJ2-7, the V gene TRBV6-5, with 7 bases aligning to TRBD1. Germline CDR1 and CDR2: MNHEY and SVGAGI. The CDR3 length is 14 residues. V was clipped by 2 bases and J by 2 bases; unmatched bases: 3. The CDR3 DNA sequence: TGTGCCAGCAGTTACGAACAGGGGACCTACGAGCAGTACGTC. It specifies CASSYEQGTYEQYV.

Ten or more counts support this clonotype. The rearrangement uses TRBV10-2 and TRBJ1-1; the D is unclear. The germline CDR1 and CDR2 sequences are WSHSY and SAAADI. The CDR3 extends over 13 amino acids. V was trimmed by 1 base and J by 8 bases, leaving 11 bases between them. CDR3 in DNA: TGCGCCAGCAGTGAGTACGACGGAGAAGAAGCTTTCTTT. Encoded protein: CASSEYDGEEAFF.

This chain uses TRBV12-3 or TRBV12-4 with TRBJ2-2; no reliable D call. The length of the CDR3 is 15 residues. Trimming took 2 bases from V and 1 from J, leaving 8 bases between them. CDR3 nucleotide sequence: TGTGCCAGCAGTTTAAGGCCAGAGAACACCGGGGAGCTGTTTTTT. As protein: CASSLRPENTGELFF.

The chain is built from TRBV7-9 and TRBJ2-5, with D possibly TRBD2 on 6 matching bases. This CDR3 is 15 amino acids long. V lost 1 base and J lost 5, with 14 bases in between. Per the germline V gene, CDR1 is SEHNR and CDR2 is FQNEAQ (reference sequence). CDR3 sequence reads: CASSLVVGGRETQYF. DNA for the CDR3: TGTGCCAGCAGCTTAGTCGTCGGAGGGAGGGAGACCCAGTACTTC.

J is TRBJ2-6 and V is TRBV7-9; D gene ambiguous. The CDR3 contains 15 residues. Germline V gene sequence: CDR1 SEHNR, CDR2 FQNEAQ (reference sequence). Trimming removed 5 bases at V and 0 bases at J, with 8 bases between. The CDR3 here is CASSPQLSGANVLTF. The CDR3 DNA reads TGTGCCAGCAGCCCGCAACTCTCTGGGGCCAACGTCCTGACTTTC. Together with reference TRBV7-9 and TRBJ2-6, the CDR3 gives the full variable domain: DTGVSQNPRHKITKRGQNVTFRCDPISEHNRLYWYRQTLGQGPEFLTYFQNEAQLEKSRLLSDRFSAERPKGSFSTLEIQRTEQGDSAMYLCASSPQLSGANVLTFGAGSRLTVL.

The chain uses TRBV20-1 and TRBJ2-7; 9 bases match TRBD1. The CDR3 covers 15 residues. Germline CDR1 reads DFQATT; CDR2 reads SNEGSKA (reference sequence). Trimming took 2 bases from V and 3 from J; bases not matched to a gene: 8. In nucleotides, the CDR3 is TGCAGTGCTAGATATTTGCCGACAGGGGGCTACGAGCAGTACGTC. It encodes CSARYLPTGGYEQYV.

The chain recombines TRBV24-1 with TRBJ1-6; D not resolved. Trimming stripped 5 bases from V and 0 bases from J, with 4 bases between. Germline V gene sequence: CDR1 KGHDR, CDR2 SFDVKD. This CDR3 is built from 14 residues. CDR3 sequence reads: CATSGSSYNSPLHF. The CDR3 nucleotides are TGTGCCACCAGTGGCAGCTCCTATAATTCACCCCTCCACTTT.

In its sample, this clonotype was seen many times. The chain joins TRBV20-1 to TRBJ1-1, with 9 bases matching TRBD1. The CDR3 length is 16 residues. The germline gives CDR1 DFQATT, CDR2 SNEGSKA (reference sequence). Trimming cost V 4 bases and J 3 bases; bases outside gene matches: 12. The CDR3, as DNA: TGCAGTGCTACTACAGGGGGCGCGACGTCTGACACTGAAGCTTTCTTT. Translation: CSATTGGATSDTEAFF.

There are a few counts of this clonotype. V is TRBV6-1 and J is TRBJ1-5; 9 nucleotides match TRBD1. Trimming took 10 bases from V and 2 from J; bases not matched to a gene: 6. The CDR3 extends over 14 amino acids. CDR1 is MNHNS, CDR2 SASEGT, per germline. The CDR3 coding sequence is TGTGCCATTGAACAGGGGGCTGGCAATCAGCCCCAGCATTTT. Its protein product is CAIEQGAGNQPQHF.

DNA of the CDR3: TGTGCCAGCAGTTTCACTACCCCCGGACAGGGTTTAGGCTACACCTTC. Translated: CASSFTTPGQGLGYTF. This rearrangement joins TRBV28 to TRBJ1-2; 8 bases agree with TRBD1. The J segment lost 8 bases and the V segment lost 3 bases, leaving 14 bases of the junction unmatched. CDR3 length equals 16 residues. Germline CDR1 and CDR2: MDHEN and SYDVKM.

About this clonotype itself: The junction departs from the called germline gene at one end, perhaps through a read error. The chain joins TRBV7-9 to TRBJ2-1; TRBD2 is a possible D gene (7 bases). The CDR3 contains 15 residues. CDR1 is SEHNR and CDR2 is FQNEAQ in the germline V gene (reference sequence). DNA for the CDR3: TGTGCCAGCAGCTTTACACTAGCGAGAGGGGGGGAGCAGTTCTTT. It encodes CASSFTLARGGEQFF.

In its sample, this clonotype was seen many times. The V gene is TRBV20-1, the J gene TRBJ2-2; D uncertain. Trimming removed 2 bases at V and 3 bases at J, with 4 bases between. Germline values: CDR1 DFQATT, CDR2 SNEGSKA (reference sequence). This CDR3 has 12 amino acids. CDR3 region: CSARRDTGELFF. The DNA for the CDR3 is TGCAGTGCTAGACGTGACACCGGGGAGCTGTTTTTT.

Many counts were recorded for this clonotype. The chain joins TRBV27 to TRBJ2-1; D not resolved. Trimming removed 3 bases from V and 2 bases from J, with 11 bases in between. The CDR3 spans 15 residues. Germline V gene data show CDR1 as MNHEY and CDR2 as SMNVEV (reference sequence). This CDR3 reads CASSFRARTYNEQFF. CDR3 DNA: TGTGCCAGCAGTTTCCGCGCGAGAACCTACAATGAGCAGTTCTTC.

This chain uses TRBV27 with TRBJ2-1; a weak D match, TRBD2 (6 bases). Germline values: CDR1 MNHEY, CDR2 SMNVEV (reference sequence). The CDR3 spans 15 residues. Trimming took 4 bases from V and 2 from J, leaving 12 bases between them. The CDR3 is CASSWRLGAYNEQFF. The CDR3 coding sequence is TGTGCCAGCAGTTGGAGACTAGGGGCCTACAATGAGCAGTTCTTC.